One T cell receptor beta chain is described in this entry. Its antigen is still unknown. This sample was taken from a study of cytotoxic CD8 clonotypes in ibrutinib-treated CLL. Study results and limitations: The study sampled sustained-remission and progressing patients at different times. At progression, clonality fell back toward baseline after rising at ibrutinib response.

Germline CDR1 is SGHNT and CDR2 is YYREEE (reference sequence). After removal of 2 bases from V and 3 bases from J, the junction contained 6 bases not matched to a gene. CDR3 length: 15 amino acids. Extraction of around 1.9 micrograms of genomic DNA from cryopreserved PBMCs supplied material for TCR beta libraries. Investigators sought sequencing depths of between 1 in 200,000 and 1 in 1 million T cells. The data were produced by immunoSEQ multiplex PCR, yet TCRdb's version contains in-frame clones alone and is incomplete. Among roughly 130,000 clones listed, 80% to 95% were seen once. The V gene is TRBV5-4, the J gene TRBJ2-3, with 7 bases aligning to TRBD2. Here the sequenced sample was PBMCs, taken after 12 months of ibrutinib treatment. This clonotype was sampled from a human donor with chronic lymphocytic leukemia. DNA of the CDR3: TGTGCCAGCAGCTTCCCCGTGGGGGGGACAGATACGCAGTATTTT. Its translation is CASSFPVGGTDTQYF.